These 23 T cell receptor beta chains came from one sample sequenced in a study of T cells in women clearing cervical HPV infection. Clones were read by immunoSEQ multiplex PCR, and TCRdb kept only the in-frame ones, dropping some. This sample contains about 30,000 clones. The sequencing sample was made of blood buffy coat. Receptors originate from a woman between 18 and 69 years old with a cervical HPV16 infection that either progressed to CIN3+ or cleared (not recorded which).

Concerning this clone: The read falls 3 residues short of the CDR3 end, and the missing part is taken from the germline J gene. The chain links TRBV11-2 to TRBJ2-3; 7 bases match TRBD2. CDR3 size: 15 residues. Germline CDR1 is SGHAT and CDR2 is FQNNGV. Incomplete CDR3 DNA: TGTGCCAGCAGCTTAGTATGGGCTAGCGGAGAGACG. This gives the protein CASSLVWASGET. The CDR3, in full, reads CASSLVWASGETQYF. Filled out from reference TRBV11-2 and TRBJ2-3, the complete variable domain reads EAGVAQSPRYKIIEKRQSVAFWCNPISGHATLYWYQQILGQGPKLLIQFQNNGVVDDSQLPKDRFSAERLKGVDSTLKIQPAKLEDSAVYLCASSLVWASGETQYFGPGTRLTVL.

As regards this clone: The read terminates 3 residues ahead of where the CDR3 ends, so the germline J gene completes it. The chain carries TRBV7-9 and TRBJ1-2; D not certain. The V gene's germline CDR1 is SEHNR and CDR2 FQNEAQ (reference sequence). This CDR3 is built from 14 residues. Incomplete CDR3 DNA: TGTGCCAGCAGCTTGATAGCGGGAGTAGTTGAC. The encoded protein is CASSLIAGVVD. The full CDR3 is CASSLIAGVVDYTF.

With regard to this clone: The read ends 3 residues before the CDR3 terminus; that terminus is restored from the germline J gene. V usage is TRBV20-1 and J usage is TRBJ2-1, with TRBD2 matching over 11 bases. The CDR3 consists of 16 residues. From germline, CDR1 is DFQATT and CDR2 SNEGSKA (reference sequence). With V trimmed by 6 bases and J by 7 bases, 14 bases remained unmatched. The DNA read from the CDR3 is TGCAGTGCGGCCGGGACTAGCGGCCGTTCTGGGAATGAG. Residues: CSAAGTSGRSGNE. The entire CDR3 is CSAAGTSGRSGNEQFF.

A word on this clone: Coverage ceases 3 residues before the CDR3 finishes, and the germline J gene fills in the end. V and J are TRBV2 and TRBJ1-2; D is unclear. CDR3 size: 12 residues. CDR1 and CDR2 (germline): SNHLY, FYNNEI. The CDR3 sequence is CASSETDYDYTF. The covered CDR3 bases are TGTGCCAGCAGTGAGACGGACTACGAC.

For this clone: The sequenced fragment ends 3 residues before the CDR3 boundary, so the rest is inferred from the germline J gene. The J gene is TRBJ2-7, the V gene TRBV20-1, with D possibly being TRBD1 (6 bases). Germline assignment: CDR1 DFQATT and CDR2 SNEGSKA (reference sequence). Trimming cost V 0 bases and J 4 bases, with 19 bases left between them. CDR3 length: 16 amino acids. Incomplete CDR3 DNA: TGCAGTGCTAGAGATTTGAGGCAGGGGAGACCTTACGAG. Its protein product is CSARDLRQGRPYE. The entire CDR3 reads CSARDLRQGRPYEQYF.

Concerning this clone itself: The read ends 3 residues before the CDR3 terminus; that terminus is restored from the germline J gene. This chain joins TRBV20-1 and TRBJ2-7, with D unresolved. The CDR3 spans 12 residues. CDR1 is DFQATT and CDR2 is SNEGSKA in the germline V gene (reference sequence). V was cut by 4 bases and J by 4 bases, with 11 bases left in between. The CDR3 loop reads CSATETQYEQYF. Partial CDR3 DNA: TGCAGTGCTACCGAGACACAGTACGAG.

CDR3 DNA, as far as it was read: TGTGCCAGCTCACCACAGGCTGCGGCCTACGAG. Translated, it gives CASSPQAAAYE. The complete CDR3 reads CASSPQAAAYEQYF. The chain joins TRBV18 to TRBJ2-7; D unclear. The CDR3 goes on 3 residues after the read ends, and that part is filled in from the germline J gene. The CDR3 sequence is 14 residues long. The germline V gene has CDR1 KGHSH and CDR2 LQKENI. With 1 base removed from V and 2 bases from J, the gap between germline ends came to 9 bases.

Note on this clone: Read data end 3 residues before the CDR3 end; the end is taken from the germline J gene. V is TRBV20-1 and J is TRBJ2-7; 10 bases fit TRBD2. CDR1 is DFQATT, CDR2 SNEGSKA, per germline (reference sequence). V was pared by 6 bases and J by 0 bases, with 11 bases of the junction left unmatched. The CDR3 loop spans 16 amino acids. Partial CDR3 DNA: TGCAGTGCATCGCCACTAGCGGGGCTAAACTCCTACGAG. Its protein product is CSASPLAGLNSYE. The complete CDR3 sequence is CSASPLAGLNSYEQYF.

Regarding this clone: The read gets to within 3 residues of the CDR3 end, and the germline J gene fills in the rest. This chain connects TRBV19 to TRBJ1-5, with unresolved D. This CDR3 contains 15 residues. Deletions cut 3 bases from V and 7 bases from J, with 16 bases between. Germline V gene sequence: CDR1 LNHDA, CDR2 SQIVND (reference sequence). Partial CDR3 DNA: TGTGCCAGTAGTATGGGTCCTGCGGGGAAGCAGCCC. It translates to CASSMGPAGKQP. The full-length CDR3 reads as CASSMGPAGKQPQHF. The variable domain in full, completed from reference TRBV19 and TRBJ1-5, reads DGGITQSPKYLFRKEGQNVTLSCEQNLNHDAMYWYRQDPGQGLRLIYYSQIVNDFQKGDIAEGYSVSREKKESFPLTVTSAQKNPTAFYLCASSMGPAGKQPQHFGDGTRLSIL.

About this clone: Read coverage stops 3 residues before the CDR3 terminus; the germline J gene supplies the remainder. This chain joins TRBV18 and TRBJ1-1; TRBD1 is a possible D gene (5 bases). V was trimmed by 2 bases and J by 1 base, leaving 14 bases between them. Germline V gives CDR1 KGHSH, CDR2 LQKENI. This CDR3 is built from 16 residues. CDR3 bases read: TGTGCCAGCTCACCAAGGGTTGGAACAGGGAACACTGAA. As protein: CASSPRVGTGNTE. The full CDR3 is CASSPRVGTGNTEAFF.

Details on this clone: The read ends 3 residues shy of where the CDR3 ends; the end is completed using the germline J gene. The chain couples TRBV7-3 to TRBJ2-3, with 7 bases lining up with TRBD1. J gave up 4 bases and V 4 bases, and 8 bases lay outside the gene matches. Germline V gene lookup returns CDR1 SGHTA and CDR2 FQGTGA. The CDR3 length is 15 residues. The CDR3 DNA, read in part, is TGTGCCAGCAGCTCTCGACAGGGCGGGCCAGATACG. Residues: CASSSRQGGPDT. In full, the CDR3 reads CASSSRQGGPDTQYF. Full variable domain (rest looked up from reference TRBV7-3 and TRBJ2-3): GAGVSQTPSNKVTEKGKYVELRCDPISGHTALYWYRQSLGQGPEFLIYFQGTGAADDSGLPNDRFFAVRPEGSVSTLKIQRTERGDSAVYLCASSSRQGGPDTQYFGPGTRLTVL.

Comments on this clone: The read ends 3 residues shy of where the CDR3 ends; the end is completed using the germline J gene. The chain couples TRBV2 to TRBJ2-2; perhaps TRBD2 as D (6 bases). V lost 4 bases, J lost 8 bases, and 11 bases lay in between. This CDR3 contains 13 residues. Germline values: CDR1 SNHLY, CDR2 FYNNEI. CDR3 sequence: CASSGLGRGELFF. The DNA read from the CDR3 is TGTGCCAGCAGTGGACTAGGTCGGGGGGAG.

Notes on this clone: Coverage ceases 3 residues before the CDR3 finishes, and the germline J gene fills in the end. The chain joins TRBV10-1 to TRBJ1-2; tentatively, D is TRBD1 (6 bases). Germline V gene sequence: CDR1 WNHNN, CDR2 SYGVQD (reference sequence). Between the trimmed V and J ends, which lost 5 bases and 4 bases, there was a span of 11 bases. This CDR3 has 13 amino acids. This chain's CDR3 is CASSSGTSYGYTF. CDR3 DNA, as far as it was read: TGCGCCAGCAGTTCCGGGACATCCTATGGC.

Of note for this clone: Read coverage stops 3 residues before the CDR3 terminus; the germline J gene supplies the remainder. The V gene is TRBV20-1, the J gene TRBJ2-1, with 12 bases identical to TRBD2. Unmatched junction bases numbered 2, after V lost 0 bases and J lost 8 bases. The CDR3 is 14 residues long. CDR1 is DFQATT, CDR2 SNEGSKA, per germline (reference sequence). The part of the CDR3 DNA that was read is TGCAGTGCTAGAGAGACTAGCGGGAGTGATGAG. Translated: CSARETSGSDE. The entire CDR3 is CSARETSGSDEQFF.

As concerns this clone: The sequenced fragment ends 3 residues before the CDR3 boundary, so the rest is inferred from the germline J gene. The rearrangement uses TRBV30 and TRBJ1-6, with 7 bases matching TRBD1. The CDR3 is made up of 14 amino acids. CDR1 and CDR2 from the germline V gene are GTSNPN and SVGIG (reference sequence). V dropped 3 bases and J dropped 6; count of bases not matched to a gene: 5. The CDR3 protein is CAWSLGQVNSPLHF. The sequenced CDR3 bases are TGTGCCTGGAGCCTCGGACAGGTTAATTCACCC.

To note about this clone: The CDR3 extends 3 residues past the end of the read, so its final part is completed from the germline J gene. The chain joins TRBV28 to TRBJ1-2; 8 bases agree with TRBD1. Germline CDR1 is MDHEN and CDR2 is SYDVKM. The CDR3 is made up of 16 amino acids. V dropped 6 bases and J dropped 4; count of bases not matched to a gene: 13. The part of the CDR3 DNA that was read is TGTGCCAGCAGACAACGGACAGGGCCTGCTGGCTATGGC. This gives the protein CASRQRTGPAGYG. The whole CDR3 region reads CASRQRTGPAGYGYTF.

Comments on this clone: The read falls 3 residues short of the CDR3 end, and the missing part is taken from the germline J gene. The V and J genes are TRBV20-1 and TRBJ2-1; the D gene is possibly TRBD2 (5 bases). In germline, CDR1 is DFQATT, CDR2 SNEGSKA (reference sequence). The CDR3 length is 14 residues. The V end lost 5 bases, the J end lost 4 bases, and 15 bases lay between the germline ends. The sequenced CDR3 bases are TGCAGTGCTCCGGACCTACTAGGGTACAATGAG. Translation gives CSAPDLLGYNE. The whole CDR3 region reads CSAPDLLGYNEQFF.

About this clone: The CDR3 end lies 3 residues beyond the end of the read and is filled in from the germline J gene. The chain carries TRBV7-9 and TRBJ2-3, with 7 bases aligning to TRBD1. Germline trimming cut 5 bases from V and 5 bases from J; bases unmatched to any gene: 7. This CDR3 is 14 amino acids long. CDR1 and CDR2 (germline): SEHNR, FQNEAQ (reference sequence). CDR3 protein: CASSRQGRGDTQYF. CDR3 bases read: TGTGCCAGCAGCCGACAGGGTAGGGGAGATACG.

As regards this clone: The CDR3 end is not reached by the read, which stops 3 residues before it; the germline J gene fills it in. The rearrangement uses TRBV2 and TRBJ1-1; D might be TRBD1 (6 bases). Trimming took off 5 bases at V and 6 bases at J, with 10 bases between the two ends. CDR1 and CDR2 (germline): SNHLY, FYNNEI. The length of the CDR3 is 12 residues. The sequenced CDR3 bases are TGTGCCAGCAGTATTGAGGGGGCTGAA. Its translation: CASSIEGAE. The entire CDR3 reads CASSIEGAEAFF.

Incomplete CDR3 DNA: TGCAGTGCTAGCCAAACGACAGGGAATGGTTATGAAAAA. Protein sequence: CSASQTTGNGYEK. The whole CDR3 reads CSASQTTGNGYEKLFF. This chain joins TRBV20-1 and TRBJ1-4; 7 bases are a match to TRBD1. The sequenced fragment ends 3 residues before the CDR3 boundary, so the rest is inferred from the germline J gene. This CDR3 spans 16 amino acids. Trimming cost V 3 bases and J 6 bases; bases outside gene matches: 13. CDR1 and CDR2 from the germline V gene are DFQATT and SNEGSKA (reference sequence).

Note on this clone: The read terminates 3 residues before the CDR3 end, so the remaining end is supplied by the germline J gene. The genes are TRBV30 and TRBJ2-7; possibly TRBD1 for D (6 bases). Trimming stripped 2 bases from V and 5 bases from J, with 16 bases between. The germline V gene has CDR1 GTSNPN and CDR2 SVGIG (reference sequence). The CDR3 is 14 amino acids. The CDR3 sequence: CAWSLGHPKDEQYF. Partial CDR3 DNA: TGTGCCTGGAGTCTGGGACACCCGAAGGACGAG.

Points on this clone: The read ends 3 residues before the CDR3 terminus; that terminus is restored from the germline J gene. The V and J genes are TRBV29-1 and TRBJ1-3; possibly TRBD1 for D (5 bases). The germline V gene encodes CDR1 SQVTM and CDR2 ANQGSEA. This CDR3 is built from 13 residues. With 6 bases removed from V and 4 bases from J, the gap between germline ends came to 13 bases. The covered CDR3 bases are TGCAGCGTCTCCCCTGAGGGGGGAAACACC. Protein product: CSVSPEGGNT. The complete CDR3 sequence is CSVSPEGGNTIYF.

Points on this clone: The read halts 3 residues ahead of the CDR3 end, with the missing end drawn from the germline J gene. V usage is TRBV20-1 and J usage is TRBJ2-7, with D tentatively TRBD2 (6 bases). The CDR3 consists of 13 residues. The germline gives CDR1 DFQATT, CDR2 SNEGSKA (reference sequence). Trimming left V 6 bases short and J 6 bases short, with 18 bases between. The DNA read from the CDR3 is TGCAGTGCCTACGGGGCGGGACTGAGCGAG. Protein sequence: CSAYGAGLSE. Given in full, the CDR3 is CSAYGAGLSEQYF.